This T cell receptor beta chain stems from a study of blood T cells in healthy people across ages. For the second PCR, which ran for 7 to 11 cycles, a sample-barcoded 5' primer and a J-beta primer mix were used. A single record per CDR3 protein comes from TCRdb applying MiXCR to the 5' RACE reads. The table lists roughly 800,000 distinct CDR3 sequences, about 36% of them singletons. From germline, CDR1 is SEHNR and CDR2 FQNEAQ (reference sequence). This CDR3 is 17 amino acids long. Trimming took 5 bases from V and 2 from J, leaving 20 bases between them. Each sample used at least 6 million PBMCs. Total RNA, at least 5.5 micrograms per sample, was extracted from PBMCs. To note about this clonotype: Its antigen remains unidentified.

Study outcomes and limitations: Roughly linear declines in TCR beta diversity per million T cells occurred with age. Estimated diversity that came from one million T cells was considered an underestimate.

V is TRBV7-9 and J is TRBJ2-3; a possible D gene is TRBD1 (6 bases). Specimen: blood. The sequence was obtained from a man aged 18 to 30 in good health. The DNA of the CDR3 is TGTGCCAGCAGCCGACCCCCAGGGGAACAGTACACAGATACGCAGTATTTT. It yields the protein CASSRPPGEQYTDTQYF.